The 21 T cell receptor beta chains reported below all come from one sample, sequenced in a study of graft-versus-host responses after intestinal transplantation. The assay was immunoSEQ multiplex PCR, and TCRdb's table has in-frame clones only and misses some. The sample shows 50,000 or so clones, nearly 95% of them seen only once. No antigen has been assigned to these receptors. The sample was unstimulated CD4+ T cells sorted from spleen or lymph node cells, taken before transplant. The receptor set was obtained from a human donor who was the organ donor for an intestinal transplant.

The chain is built from TRBV9 and TRBJ2-5; 12 bases match TRBD2. CDR1 is SGDLS and CDR2 is YYNGEE in the germline V gene. Losses at the gene ends were 4 bases for V and 2 bases for J; bases not matched to a gene: 9. The CDR3 is 17 amino acids. The CDR3, as DNA: TGTGCCAGCAGCCTCGGACTAGCGGGAAGTTATCAAGAGACCCAGTACTTC. Amino acids: CASSLGLAGSYQETQYF.

The chain uses TRBV7-9 and TRBJ2-7, with D possibly matching TRBD2 (6 bases). The V and J ends lost 2 bases and 3 bases respectively, with 14 bases between them. The germline V gene has CDR1 SEHNR and CDR2 FQNEAQ (reference sequence). This CDR3 is 15 amino acids long. CDR3: CASSLSASANYEQYF. The CDR3 nucleotides read TGTGCCAGCAGCTTAAGCGCTAGCGCAAACTACGAGCAGTACTTC.

The rearrangement uses TRBV20-1 and TRBJ2-3; D remains ambiguous. With 6 bases removed from V and 7 bases from J, the gap between germline ends came to 11 bases. The CDR3 has 11 amino acids. Germline CDR1 is DFQATT and CDR2 is SNEGSKA (reference sequence). The CDR3 bases are TGCAGTGCCCCAGATTTTTATACGCAGTATTTT. Encoded protein: CSAPDFYTQYF.

This chain uses TRBV29-1 with TRBJ1-2; TRBD1 might be the D (6 bases). This CDR3 is 14 amino acids long. The germline V and J ends were trimmed by 0 bases and 4 bases, with 12 bases remaining between them. The germline CDR1 and CDR2 sequences are SQVTM and ANQGSEA. CDR3 in DNA: TGCAGCGTTGAAGAGGGGGGGCGCGCCTATGGCTACACCTTC. Its protein product is CSVEEGGRAYGYTF.

The CDR3 sequence is CATLTSGTDTQYF. CDR3 in DNA: TGTGCCACCCTGACTAGTGGCACAGATACGCAGTATTTT. The J gene is TRBJ2-3, the V gene TRBV10-3; possibly TRBD2 for D (6 bases). The CDR3 sequence is 13 residues long. CDR1 is ENHRY, CDR2 SYGVKD, per germline. V lost 10 bases and J lost 1, with 12 bases in between.

The chain employs TRBV4-1 and TRBJ2-3; 8 positions agree with TRBD2. V lost 3 bases to trimming and J lost 1 base; unmatched junction nucleotides: 9. This CDR3 is built from 17 residues. CDR1 is MGHRA, CDR2 YSYEKL, per germline. Here the CDR3 reads CASSHPKATSGTDTQYF. DNA of the CDR3: TGCGCCAGCAGCCATCCCAAGGCGACTAGCGGCACAGATACGCAGTATTTT.

In the case of this clone: The same CDR3 can be traced to other DNA sequences in this sample. CDR3 in DNA: TGTGCCAGCAGCCCGGGACTAGCGGGATTGAATGAGCAGTTCTTC. Translation: CASSPGLAGLNEQFF. This chain links TRBV7-3 with TRBJ2-1; 13 bases map to TRBD2. This CDR3 is 15 amino acids long. Germline V gene lookup returns CDR1 SGHTA and CDR2 FQGTGA. With 5 bases clipped from V and 7 bases from J, the junction kept 5 bases outside the gene matches.

This sequence joins TRBV27 and TRBJ1-2; TRBD1 aligns across 7 bases. V lost 2 bases to trimming and J lost 2 bases; unmatched junction nucleotides: 5. The CDR3 is 15 residues long. Germline V gives CDR1 MNHEY, CDR2 SMNVEV (reference sequence). The CDR3 is CASSLQGRGNYGYTF. The CDR3 nucleotides are TGTGCCAGCAGTTTACAGGGCAGGGGGAACTATGGCTACACCTTC.

The chain couples TRBV11-2 to TRBJ2-7; TRBD2 agrees at 12 bases. From germline, CDR1 is SGHAT and CDR2 FQNNGV. The CDR3 runs 18 residues. V was clipped by 4 bases and J by 5 bases; unmatched bases: 15. CDR3 sequence reads: CASSSITTGTSGSHEQYF. CDR3 nucleotide sequence: TGTGCCAGCAGCTCCATTACAACCGGGACTAGCGGGTCCCACGAGCAGTACTTC.

The gene calls are TRBV28 and TRBJ2-6; perhaps TRBD2 as D (5 bases). The V and J ends lost 7 bases and 1 base respectively, with 17 bases between them. CDR3 length equals 17 residues. Germline CDR1 and CDR2: MDHEN and SYDVKM. The CDR3 DNA reads TGTGCCAGCACCCCGGGATCCGTTACTTCTGGGGCCAACGTCCTGACTTTC. Its protein is CASTPGSVTSGANVLTF.

This chain connects TRBV4-3 to TRBJ2-7, with D perhaps matching TRBD2 (6 bases). V lost 1 base and J 0 bases, leaving 16 bases between the germline ends. Germline V gene lookup returns CDR1 LGHNA and CDR2 YSLEER. The CDR3 sequence is 17 residues long. The CDR3 loop is CASSQGWGDASSYEQYF. For the CDR3, the DNA is TGCGCCAGCAGCCAAGGTTGGGGGGACGCGAGCTCCTACGAGCAGTACTTC.

This clone was seen a single time. The chain is built from TRBV28 and TRBJ2-4; 7 bases line up with TRBD1. Trimming cost V 2 bases and J 0 bases; bases outside gene matches: 1. Germline loops: CDR1 MDHEN, CDR2 SYDVKM. The length of the CDR3 is 15 residues. CDR3 nucleotide sequence: TGTGCCAGCAGTTTAGGGACAGTAGCCAAAAACATTCAGTACTTC. Translating gives CASSLGTVAKNIQYF.

The chain links TRBV4-1 to TRBJ1-3, with D uncertain. V was pared by 4 bases and J by 0 bases, with 16 bases between. The CDR3 loop spans 17 amino acids. The germline V gene encodes CDR1 MGHRA and CDR2 YSYEKL. This chain's CDR3 is CASSRRPELTSGNTIYF. The DNA of the CDR3 is TGCGCCAGCAGCCGGAGGCCAGAACTTACCTCTGGAAACACCATATATTTT.

V gene TRBV10-3 combines with J gene TRBJ2-2, with 9 bases lining up with TRBD1. The CDR3 runs 16 residues. J was trimmed by 1 base and V by 5 bases; bases with no gene match: 5. Looked up from germline, CDR1 is ENHRY and CDR2 is SYGVKD. The CDR3 sequence: CAISQAGQGNTGELFF. The CDR3 bases are TGTGCCATCAGTCAGGCGGGACAGGGGAACACCGGGGAGCTGTTTTTT.

This chain joins TRBV21-1 and TRBJ2-1; the table gives TRBD2 as D, unverified against the DNA. TRBV21-1 is described as a pseudogene. The CDR3 spans 13 residues. In nucleotides, the CDR3 is TGTGCCAACCCTCCTCTAGCGCTTAATGAGCAGTTCTTC. Amino acid sequence: CANPPLALNEQFF.

About this clone itself: Other DNA sequences in the sample encode the same CDR3. V usage is TRBV19 and J usage is TRBJ2-7; no reliable D call. The CDR3 is 14 residues long. Trimming stripped 4 bases from V and 3 bases from J, with 13 bases between. Germline lookup yields CDR1 LNHDA and CDR2 SQIVND (reference sequence). Here the CDR3 DNA reads TGTGCCAGTAGTACGCCGTGGGGTGGCTACGAGCAGTACTTC. Protein product: CASSTPWGGYEQYF. Variable domain in full (rest from reference TRBV19 and TRBJ2-7): DGGITQSPKYLFRKEGQNVTLSCEQNLNHDAMYWYRQDPGQGLRLIYYSQIVNDFQKGDIAEGYSVSREKKESFPLTVTSAQKNPTAFYLCASSTPWGGYEQYFGPGTRLTVT.

The chain uses TRBV4-2 and TRBJ2-2, with TRBD2 matching 11 bases. Looked up from germline, CDR1 is LGHNA and CDR2 is YNFKEQ. The CDR3 length is 18 residues. The V and J ends lost 1 base and 4 bases, in that order; junction bases with no gene match: 8. The CDR3: CASSQVISGRASTGELFF. In nucleotides, the CDR3 is TGTGCCAGCAGCCAAGTTATTAGCGGGAGGGCCAGCACCGGGGAGCTGTTTTTT.

On this clone itself: The sample has other DNA sequences that encode this CDR3 too. V gene TRBV28 combines with J gene TRBJ2-1; the match to TRBD2 covers 11 bases. Germline V gene sequence: CDR1 MDHEN, CDR2 SYDVKM. V lost 5 bases to trimming and J lost 4 bases; unmatched junction nucleotides: 1. The CDR3 extends over 14 amino acids. The DNA of the CDR3 is TGTGCCAGCAGTCTAGCGGGAGGATACAATGAGCAGTTCTTC. This gives the protein CASSLAGGYNEQFF.

This clone has a single count. The chain combines TRBV28 with TRBJ1-5; D gene uncertain. V was trimmed by 3 bases and J by 2 bases, leaving 14 bases between them. This CDR3 region has 16 residues. Germline CDR1 MDHEN, CDR2 SYDVKM. CDR3 in DNA: TGTGCCAGCAGTTTTTGGGCAGGTGGGGGCAATCAGCCCCAGCATTTT. It yields the protein CASSFWAGGGNQPQHF.

In DNA form, the CDR3 reads TGTGCCAGCAGTAAACAGGGGGAGGCTGAAGCTTTCTTT. Its translation is CASSKQGEAEAFF. The rearrangement uses TRBV27 and TRBJ1-1, with 8 bases lining up with TRBD1. CDR3 size: 13 residues. Germline V gene lookup returns CDR1 MNHEY and CDR2 SMNVEV (reference sequence). The J segment lost 6 bases and the V segment lost 5 bases, leaving 5 bases of the junction unmatched.

The rearrangement uses TRBV7-9 and TRBJ1-2; D is perhaps TRBD1 (5 bases). CDR1 and CDR2 (germline): SEHNR, FQNEAQ (reference sequence). Between the trimmed V and J ends, which lost 3 bases and 0 bases, there was a span of 11 bases. The CDR3 has 15 residues. The CDR3 coding sequence is TGTGCCAGCAGCTTCTCGACAGAAGCTAACTATGGCTACACCTTC. The encoded protein is CASSFSTEANYGYTF.